The 24 T cell receptor beta chains in this list originate from one sample, sequenced in a study of blood T cells in healthy people across ages. Then a second PCR, running roughly 7 to 11 cycles, was carried out with a sample-barcoded 5' primer and a J-beta primer mix. Via MiXCR, TCRdb re-called the 5' RACE reads, giving one row per CDR3 protein. The sample consists of approximately 1,100,000 distinct CDR3 sequences, less than 50% of them appearing once. Source material: blood. The receptors were gathered from a woman aged 55-70 years in good health.

The V gene is TRBV7-7, the J gene TRBJ2-1; 14 nucleotides align to TRBD2. The germline V gene encodes CDR1 SSHAT and CDR2 FNYEAQ (reference sequence). Trimming took 4 bases from V and 8 from J; bases not matched to a gene: 10. The CDR3 totals 17 residues. The CDR3 DNA reads as TGTGCCAGCAGCTCTACTTTGACTAGCGGGAGGGGTGATGAGCAGTTCTTC. Protein product: CASSSTLTSGRGDEQFF.

This clonotype was detected a few times. The chain uses TRBV7-9 and TRBJ2-3; TRBD2 might be the D (6 bases). The CDR3 has 12 amino acids. CDR1 is SEHNR, CDR2 FQNEAQ, per germline (reference sequence). With 2 bases removed from V and 11 bases from J, the gap between germline ends came to 11 bases. The DNA of the CDR3 is TGTGCCAGCAGCTTAAATGGAGGGGAGCAGTATTTT. It yields the protein CASSLNGGEQYF.

The chain joins TRBV29-1 to TRBJ2-3, with D uncertain. Germline values: CDR1 SQVTM, CDR2 ANQGSEA. The CDR3 consists of 12 residues. V gave up 5 bases and J gave up 3 bases, with 9 bases separating them. The CDR3 nucleotides are TGCAGCGTTTGGACCGGTACAGATACGCAGTATTTT. The encoded protein is CSVWTGTDTQYF.

This clonotype appeared a few times. V is TRBV7-8 and J is TRBJ2-5; tentatively, D is TRBD2 (6 bases). The CDR3 length is 14 residues. V lost 1 base to trimming and J lost 5 bases, with 11 bases between them. Germline V CDR1 and CDR2: SGHVS, FQNEAQ. The chain's CDR3 is CASSLGVAVETQYF. The CDR3 coding sequence is TGTGCCAGCAGCTTAGGTGTAGCGGTGGAGACCCAGTACTTC.

The sample holds a few counts of this clonotype. The rearrangement joins TRBV11-2 to TRBJ2-5; 9 nucleotides align to TRBD2. Germline V gene lookup returns CDR1 SGHAT and CDR2 FQNNGV. The CDR3 is 17 amino acids. V dropped 2 bases and J dropped 11; count of bases not matched to a gene: 18. CDR3 bases: TGTGCCAGCAGCTTAATCGGGGGACTAGCTTCGATGGAAGAGCAGTACTTC. This encodes CASSLIGGLASMEEQYF.

This chain links TRBV6-6 with TRBJ2-4, with TRBD2 matching over 9 bases. The CDR3 consists of 15 residues. V shed 2 bases, J shed 6 bases, and the junction held 5 bases outside the gene matches. Germline V gene lookup returns CDR1 MNHNY and CDR2 SVGAGI (reference sequence). The CDR3, as DNA: TGTGCCAGCAGTTACGGAGCGGGAGGATCAAACATTCAGTACTTC. Translating it yields CASSYGAGGSNIQYF.

The CDR3 sequence: CSARGLAGGKETQYF. The CDR3 DNA reads TGCAGTGCTAGGGGACTAGCGGGAGGTAAAGAGACGCAGTATTTT. The chain uses TRBV20-1 and TRBJ2-3; 15 bases agree with TRBD2. The V segment lost 3 bases and the J segment 9 bases; nucleotides outside the gene matches: 7. CDR3 length: 15 amino acids. CDR1 and CDR2 from the germline V gene are DFQATT and SNEGSKA (reference sequence).

This chain connects TRBV6-2 or TRBV6-3 to TRBJ2-7; 9 nucleotides match TRBD2. The CDR3 length is 15 residues. Trimming took 6 bases from V and 3 from J; bases not matched to a gene: 9. CDR1 MNHEY and CDR2 SVGEGT come from the germline V gene. CDR3 coding DNA: TGTGCCAGCAGGAAACTAGCGGGTCCAGTCTACGAGCAGTACTTC. Amino acid sequence: CASRKLAGPVYEQYF.

V and J are TRBV30 and TRBJ2-3; 8 bases fit TRBD1. The CDR3 totals 14 residues. V gave up 3 bases and J gave up 1 base; unmatched junction bases: 3. Germline V CDR1 and CDR2: GTSNPN, SVGIG (reference sequence). In DNA form, the CDR3 reads TGTGCCTGGAGGACGGGACAGGGCACAGATACGCAGTATTTT. This encodes CAWRTGQGTDTQYF.

The CDR3 loop is CASSPVGQSYEQYF. The DNA for the CDR3 is TGTGCCAGCAGCCCCGTGGGACAGTCCTACGAGCAGTACTTC. V is TRBV7-9 and J is TRBJ2-7, with 7 bases identical to TRBD1. The CDR3 covers 14 residues. Germline trimming cut 5 bases from V and 1 base from J; bases unmatched to any gene: 5. Germline CDR1 reads SEHNR; CDR2 reads FQNEAQ (reference sequence). The full variable domain, with the rest looked up from reference TRBV7-9 and TRBJ2-7, is DTGVSQNPRHKITKRGQNVTFRCDPISEHNRLYWYRQTLGQGPEFLTYFQNEAQLEKSRLLSDRFSAERPKGSFSTLEIQRTEQGDSAMYLCASSPVGQSYEQYFGPGTRLTVT.

As regards this clonotype: A read error may account for a junction end that differs from germline. The V gene is TRBV5-1, the J gene TRBJ2-3, with TRBD1 matching over 7 bases. The CDR3 extends over 14 amino acids. The germline V gene has CDR1 SGHRS and CDR2 YFSETQ. CDR3 DNA: TGCGCCGGCAGCATCGGGACAGCTACAGATACGCAGTATTTT. Protein sequence: CAGSIGTATDTQYF.

V gene TRBV29-1 combines with J gene TRBJ2-5, with D possibly TRBD1 on 5 matching bases. V lost 6 bases and J lost 2, with 13 bases in between. CDR1 SQVTM and CDR2 ANQGSEA come from the germline V gene. This CDR3 region has 13 residues. The CDR3 is CSVTVVVQETQYF. As DNA, the CDR3 is TGCAGCGTGACAGTGGTCGTACAAGAGACCCAGTACTTC.

This clonotype was seen a handful of times. The chain couples TRBV20-1 to TRBJ2-3; 8 bases fit TRBD2. The CDR3 contains 15 residues. Germline V gives CDR1 DFQATT, CDR2 SNEGSKA (reference sequence). V shed 4 bases, J shed 3 bases, and the junction held 9 bases outside the gene matches. The CDR3 nucleotides read TGCAGTGCTACGGGAATGGGCGGGAGGACAGATACGCAGTATTTT. It specifies CSATGMGGRTDTQYF.

This chain joins TRBV12-3 or TRBV12-4 and TRBJ2-1, with 15 positions matching TRBD2. J was trimmed by 3 bases and V by 6 bases; bases with no gene match: 3. The CDR3 runs 16 residues. CDR3 DNA: TGTGCCAGCAGAACGGGACTAGCGGGAGGCTACAATGAGCAGTTCTTC. Its translation is CASRTGLAGGYNEQFF.

The V and J genes are TRBV11-3 and TRBJ2-5; 9 bases are shared with TRBD1. Germline V gene data show CDR1 as SGHNT and CDR2 as YENEEA. The J segment lost 4 bases and the V segment lost 8 bases, leaving 8 bases of the junction unmatched. The CDR3 totals 14 residues. The CDR3 DNA sequence: TGTGCCAGCCCCACAGGGGGCCGGGGAGAGACCCAGTACTTC. Translating it yields CASPTGGRGETQYF.

V usage is TRBV24-1 and J usage is TRBJ1-5; 7 bases align to TRBD1. V shed 9 bases, J shed 1 base, and the junction held 2 bases outside the gene matches. The CDR3 consists of 13 residues. Germline CDR1 KGHDR, CDR2 SFDVKD. The DNA for the CDR3 is TGTGCCACCGAGACAGGGAGCAATCAGCCCCAGCATTTT. It codes for CATETGSNQPQHF.

V gene TRBV5-1 combines with J gene TRBJ2-5, with 8 bases aligning to TRBD2. V lost 4 bases and J lost 11; bases outside the gene matches: 16. The CDR3 is made up of 15 amino acids. The V gene's germline CDR1 is SGHRS and CDR2 YFSETQ. CDR3 in DNA: TGCGCCAGCAGCCCCGCTAGCGGGCTCTTCAATGAGCAGTACTTC. This gives the protein CASSPASGLFNEQYF. The whole variable domain, remainder taken from reference TRBV5-1 and TRBJ2-5, is KAGVTQTPRYLIKTRGQQVTLSCSPISGHRSVSWYQQTPGQGLQFLFEYFSETQRNKGNFPGRFSGRQFSNSRSEMNVSTLELGDSALYLCASSPASGLFNEQYFGPGTRLLVL.

V and J are TRBV11-2 and TRBJ2-3; D may correspond to TRBD1 or TRBD2 (5 bases each). Trimming shortened V by 5 bases and J by 4 bases, and 19 bases separated the two germline ends. The CDR3 covers 16 residues. CDR1 SGHAT and CDR2 FQNNGV come from the germline V gene. The CDR3 sequence: CASSPQRGGWADTQYF. CDR3 in DNA: TGTGCCAGCAGCCCCCAGAGGGGCGGTTGGGCAGATACGCAGTATTTT.

The genes are TRBV21-1 and TRBJ2-5; the DNA was not used to check the table's D call, TRBD2. TRBV21-1 is a known pseudogene. The CDR3 spans 20 residues. The CDR3 bases are TGTGCCAGCAGCACTAGGGTCCCTCCTGAGGGGACGAAGGATCAAGAGACCCAGTACTTC. Protein sequence: CASSTRVPPEGTKDQETQYF.

The chain employs TRBV27 and TRBJ2-4; D tentatively reads TRBD1 or TRBD2 (5 bases each). With the DNA end fitting TRBJ2-7 better, the J assignment may be wrong. The CDR3 length is 17 residues. The germline V gene has CDR1 MNHEY and CDR2 SMNVEV (reference sequence). The CDR3: CASSLGPSQRGEGEQYF. CDR3 sequence (DNA): TGTGCCAGCAGTTTAGGCCCCAGTCAGAGGGGAGAAGGCGAGCAGTACTTC.

This clonotype was counted a few times. The rearrangement links TRBV20-1 to TRBJ2-7; 15 bases are a match to TRBD2. V was pared by 3 bases and J by 5 bases, with 20 bases of the junction left unmatched. CDR1 and CDR2 from the germline V gene are DFQATT and SNEGSKA (reference sequence). CDR3 length: 20 residues. This chain's CDR3 is CSARPVVGKGLAGGTHEQYF. CDR3 nucleotides: TGCAGTGCTAGGCCCGTCGTGGGGAAAGGACTAGCGGGAGGGACTCACGAGCAGTACTTC.

This clonotype was found a few times. V usage is TRBV10-3 and J usage is TRBJ2-5, with D perhaps matching TRBD1 (5 bases). Germline CDR1 reads ENHRY; CDR2 reads SYGVKD. Trimming cost V 2 bases and J 5 bases, with 9 bases left between them. The CDR3 totals 13 residues. CDR3 region: CAISETGPETQYF. The CDR3, as DNA: TGTGCCATCAGTGAGACAGGTCCTGAGACCCAGTACTTC.

This rearrangement joins TRBV9 to TRBJ2-1, with a tentative D call TRBD1 (7 bases). From germline, CDR1 is SGDLS and CDR2 YYNGEE. The CDR3 is 14 amino acids. V gave up 0 bases and J gave up 9 bases, with 13 bases separating them. CDR3 coding DNA: TGTGCCAGCAGCGTAGGCGGAGGGGGCACTGAGCAGTTCTTC. This sequence encodes CASSVGGGGTEQFF.

This clonotype has just a few counts. This rearrangement joins TRBV5-1 to TRBJ2-5; TRBD1 might be the D (6 bases). CDR3 length equals 16 residues. V lost 0 bases, J lost 1 base, and 13 bases lay in between. The germline gives CDR1 SGHRS, CDR2 YFSETQ. The CDR3 reads CASSLGLRGAQETQYF. DNA for the CDR3: TGCGCCAGCAGCTTGGGGCTCAGGGGCGCCCAAGAGACCCAGTACTTC.